These T cell receptor beta chains were read from a single sample in a study of a mutant IDH1 vaccine in newly diagnosed glioma. The antigens these receptors bind are not known. Profiling relied on immunoSEQ multiplex PCR, and the TCRdb table lists in-frame clones only, not all of them. The sample includes about 23,000 clones, around three quarters of them seen just once. The material sequenced was PBMCs, taken from a glioma patient whose treatment included an IDH1 peptide vaccine. The receptors here all came from a man between 35 and 55 years old with glioma. Each CDR3 is given with its conserved first and last residue. Each record gives: V gene, D gene, clone size, J gene, CDR3 DNA, CDR3 protein. A D gene is named only where the DNA matches it firmly. Where a row states a size, it is once, few, many or the class of an expanded clone; other rows omit it.

v_gene: TRBV5-6; d_gene: TRBD2; abundance: .; j_gene: TRBJ2-3; CDR3nt: TGTGCCAGCAGCATTGGGACTAGCCCGCACACAGATACGCAGTATTTT; CDR3aa: CASSIGTSPHTDTQYF
v_gene: TRBV2; d_gene: .; abundance: .; j_gene: TRBJ1-2; CDR3nt: TGTGCCAGCAGCCACCCGGGGGGGACGCCTGGCTACACCTTC; CDR3aa: CASSHPGGTPGYTF
v_gene: TRBV6-6; d_gene: TRBD1; abundance: .; j_gene: TRBJ2-4; CDR3nt: TGTGCCAGCAGCCGGGGGACAGGGTTTCTCCAGTACTTC; CDR3aa: CASSRGTGFLQYF
v_gene: TRBV7-2; d_gene: .; abundance: .; j_gene: TRBJ2-5; CDR3nt: TGTGCCAGCAGCTTAAATATAGTCGGGGGCGAGACCCAGTACTTC; CDR3aa: CASSLNIVGGETQYF
v_gene: TRBV2; d_gene: .; abundance: .; j_gene: TRBJ2-2; CDR3nt: TGTGCCAGCAAAGGCGGAAACGCGAACACCGGGGAGCTGTTTTTT; CDR3aa: CASKGGNANTGELFF
v_gene: TRBV9; d_gene: .; abundance: .; j_gene: TRBJ2-5; CDR3nt: TGTGCCCTAGACTACGCGGTCCAAGAGACCCAGTACTTC; CDR3aa: CALDYAVQETQYF
v_gene: TRBV10-3; d_gene: .; abundance: .; j_gene: TRBJ2-2; CDR3nt: TGTGCCATCAGTGAGTCGGCAGGGCGAGATACCGGGGAGCTGTTTTTT; CDR3aa: CAISESAGRDTGELFF
v_gene: TRBV6-5; d_gene: .; abundance: .; j_gene: TRBJ1-4; CDR3nt: TGTGCCAGCAGAGGAGCGTCGGGACGGGAAAAACTGTTTTTT; CDR3aa: CASRGASGREKLFF
v_gene: TRBV7-2; d_gene: .; abundance: .; j_gene: TRBJ1-4; CDR3nt: TGTGCCAGCAGCTTAGGTCTGGGGGCGGTTGAAAAACTGTTTTTT; CDR3aa: CASSLGLGAVEKLFF
v_gene: TRBV6-4; d_gene: TRBD2; abundance: .; j_gene: TRBJ2-1; CDR3nt: TGTGCCAGCGCAAGCCAACAGGGCGGGAGGGTCATCAATGAGCAGTTCTTC; CDR3aa: CASASQQGGRVINEQFF
v_gene: TRBV14; d_gene: TRBD1; abundance: .; j_gene: TRBJ2-5; CDR3nt: TGTGCCAGCAGCCAAGATCAGACAGGGGTAGAGACCCAGTACTTC; CDR3aa: CASSQDQTGVETQYF
v_gene: TRBV15; d_gene: .; abundance: .; j_gene: TRBJ2-7; CDR3nt: TGTGCCACTAGGGACTTCTACGAGCAGTACTTC; CDR3aa: CATRDFYEQYF
v_gene: TRBV6-5; d_gene: .; abundance: few; j_gene: TRBJ1-1; CDR3nt: TGTGCCAGCAGTTACTCGGACAGCATTAACACTGAAGCTTTCTTT; CDR3aa: CASSYSDSINTEAFF
v_gene: TRBV10-3; d_gene: TRBD1; abundance: .; j_gene: TRBJ1-1; CDR3nt: TGTGCCATCAGTGAGTCTGACAGGGTGTCTGAAGCTTTCTTT; CDR3aa: CAISESDRVSEAFF
v_gene: TRBV5-4; d_gene: TRBD2; abundance: .; j_gene: TRBJ2-1; CDR3nt: TGTGCCAGCAGCTTGCAGCGGGATGGGAACAATGAGCAGTTCTTC; CDR3aa: CASSLQRDGNNEQFF
v_gene: TRBV7-2; d_gene: TRBD2; abundance: .; j_gene: TRBJ2-1; CDR3nt: TGTGCCAGCAGCCGTTCCTTAGCGGGCACCTCCTACAATGAGCAGTTCTTC; CDR3aa: CASSRSLAGTSYNEQFF
v_gene: TRBV5-1; d_gene: TRBD2; abundance: .; j_gene: TRBJ2-2; CDR3nt: TGCGCCAGCAGCTTGAGTGCGGGAGCGGGGACCGGGGAGCTGTTTTTT; CDR3aa: CASSLSAGAGTGELFF
v_gene: TRBV10-3; d_gene: .; abundance: .; j_gene: TRBJ1-1; CDR3nt: TGTGCCATCAGTGAGAGAACAGGAGCTTTCTTT; CDR3aa: CAISERTGAFF
v_gene: TRBV2; d_gene: TRBD2; abundance: .; j_gene: TRBJ2-3; CDR3nt: TGTGCCACCCGGACTAGCGGGAGGAGGGACACGCAGTATTTT; CDR3aa: CATRTSGRRDTQYF
v_gene: TRBV7-2; d_gene: TRBD2; abundance: .; j_gene: TRBJ2-3; CDR3nt: TGTGCCAGCAGCCAAACTAGCGGGAGTTCAGATACGCAGTATTTT; CDR3aa: CASSQTSGSSDTQYF
v_gene: TRBV5-6; d_gene: .; abundance: .; j_gene: TRBJ1-1; CDR3nt: TGTGCCAGCAGCGATTACGGCACAGGTAGGAACACTGAAGCTTTCTTT; CDR3aa: CASSDYGTGRNTEAFF
v_gene: TRBV27; d_gene: .; abundance: .; j_gene: TRBJ2-7; CDR3nt: TGTGCCAGTTCCCTTTCGGCGGGTCAAGCCTACGAGCAGTACTTC; CDR3aa: CASSLSAGQAYEQYF
v_gene: TRBV5-6; d_gene: TRBD1; abundance: once; j_gene: TRBJ2-1; CDR3nt: TGTGCCAGTTCTTCAGGGGGTTACTACAATGAGCAGTTCTTC; CDR3aa: CASSSGGYYNEQFF
v_gene: TRBV6-6; d_gene: .; abundance: .; j_gene: TRBJ2-3; CDR3nt: TGTGCCAGCATTGGACACCGAAGCGATACGCAGTATTTT; CDR3aa: CASIGHRSDTQYF
v_gene: TRBV29-1; d_gene: .; abundance: .; j_gene: TRBJ2-7; CDR3nt: TGCAGCGGCGGGGACAGCTACGAGCAGTACTTC; CDR3aa: CSGGDSYEQYF
v_gene: TRBV7-8; d_gene: .; abundance: .; j_gene: TRBJ2-3; CDR3nt: TGTGCCAGCAGCTTAAGCCACAGCACAGATACGCAGTATTTT; CDR3aa: CASSLSHSTDTQYF
v_gene: TRBV5-6; d_gene: .; abundance: few; j_gene: TRBJ1-1; CDR3nt: TGTGCCAGCAGCTTCATGCAGGGGACTGAAGCTTTCTTT; CDR3aa: CASSFMQGTEAFF
v_gene: TRBV5-1; d_gene: TRBD1; abundance: .; j_gene: TRBJ1-4; CDR3nt: TGCGCCAGCAGCTTAGGGGGCGTCCCTGAAAAACTGTTTTTT; CDR3aa: CASSLGGVPEKLFF
v_gene: TRBV7-9; d_gene: TRBD2; abundance: .; j_gene: TRBJ2-3; CDR3nt: TGTGCCAGCAGCTTTGGGGCTAGCGGGATCACAGATACGCAGTATTTT; CDR3aa: CASSFGASGITDTQYF
v_gene: TRBV6-1; d_gene: .; abundance: .; j_gene: TRBJ1-1; CDR3nt: TGTGCCAGCAGCGCACAGGGATTGAACACTGAAGCTTTCTTT; CDR3aa: CASSAQGLNTEAFF
v_gene: TRBV6-1; d_gene: TRBD2; abundance: .; j_gene: TRBJ2-1; CDR3nt: TGTGCCAGCAGTGGCTGGGGGGGTTCTCAGGTCAATGAGCAGTTCTTC; CDR3aa: CASSGWGGSQVNEQFF
v_gene: TRBV21-1; d_gene: .; abundance: .; j_gene: TRBJ2-6; CDR3nt: TGTGCCAGCAGCAAACCGGGGGCGGGGGCCAACGTCCTGACTTTC; CDR3aa: CASSKPGAGANVLTF
v_gene: TRBV7-9; d_gene: .; abundance: .; j_gene: TRBJ1-1; CDR3nt: TGTGCCAGCAGCACTCCGAACACTGAAGCTTTCTTT; CDR3aa: CASSTPNTEAFF
v_gene: TRBV6-5; d_gene: TRBD1; abundance: .; j_gene: TRBJ1-3; CDR3nt: TGTGCCAGCAAAAAACAGGGGGAAGTAAACACCATATATTTT; CDR3aa: CASKKQGEVNTIYF
v_gene: TRBV7-8; d_gene: TRBD1; abundance: .; j_gene: TRBJ1-5; CDR3nt: TGTGCCAGCAGCTTAGACGACAGGGGGTTGAATCAGCCCCAGCATTTT; CDR3aa: CASSLDDRGLNQPQHF
v_gene: TRBV15; d_gene: .; abundance: .; j_gene: TRBJ1-4; CDR3nt: TGTGCCACCAGCAGAGATAGGGGTGAAAAACTGTTTTTT; CDR3aa: CATSRDRGEKLFF
v_gene: TRBV27; d_gene: .; abundance: .; j_gene: TRBJ1-2; CDR3nt: TGTGCCAGCAGCCTACGAGGGAGAACCAACTATGGCTACACCTTC; CDR3aa: CASSLRGRTNYGYTF
v_gene: TRBV30; d_gene: TRBD2; abundance: .; j_gene: TRBJ2-1; CDR3nt: TGTGCCTGGAGCACTCGACTAGCGTACAATGAGCAGTTCTTC; CDR3aa: CAWSTRLAYNEQFF
v_gene: TRBV11-2; d_gene: .; abundance: .; j_gene: TRBJ2-3; CDR3nt: TGTGCCAGCAGAGCCGGGACTCCTAGCACAGATACGCAGTATTTT; CDR3aa: CASRAGTPSTDTQYF
v_gene: TRBV29-1; d_gene: .; abundance: once; j_gene: TRBJ2-1; CDR3nt: TGCAGCGTTGTCCGGGCCAGGTACAATGAGCAGTTCTTC; CDR3aa: CSVVRARYNEQFF
v_gene: TRBV28; d_gene: TRBD2; abundance: .; j_gene: TRBJ2-3; CDR3nt: TGTGCCAGCAGTCCCCCGACTAGCGGTAGCACAGATACGCAGTATTTT; CDR3aa: CASSPPTSGSTDTQYF
v_gene: TRBV21-1; d_gene: .; abundance: .; j_gene: TRBJ2-3; CDR3nt: TGTGCCAGCAGCAAAGATGGGGTCAGTCTGCGGACAGATACGCAGTATTTT; CDR3aa: CASSKDGVSLRTDTQYF
v_gene: TRBV11-3; d_gene: .; abundance: .; j_gene: TRBJ2-3; CDR3nt: TGTGCCAGCGCCCCACGGAGCGGGAGCACAGATACGCAGTATTTT; CDR3aa: CASAPRSGSTDTQYF
v_gene: TRBV4-1; d_gene: .; abundance: .; j_gene: TRBJ1-4; CDR3nt: TGCGCCAGCAGCCAAGAAGGTGCCGGGATTAATGAAAAACTGTTTTTT; CDR3aa: CASSQEGAGINEKLFF
v_gene: TRBV6-6; d_gene: .; abundance: once; j_gene: TRBJ2-1; CDR3nt: TGTGCCAGCGCCCAGGAGGGCCGGCGGGACAATGAGCAGTTCTTC; CDR3aa: CASAQEGRRDNEQFF
v_gene: TRBV27; d_gene: TRBD2; abundance: once; j_gene: TRBJ2-7; CDR3nt: TGTGCCAGCAGTTTCCATACGGGAGGGAACGAGCAGTACTTC; CDR3aa: CASSFHTGGNEQYF
v_gene: TRBV7-9; d_gene: .; abundance: .; j_gene: TRBJ2-5; CDR3nt: TGTGCCAGCAGCTACGTGGGGGGCGTTAATCAAGAGACCCAGTACTTC; CDR3aa: CASSYVGGVNQETQYF
v_gene: TRBV5-5; d_gene: TRBD2; abundance: .; j_gene: TRBJ2-5; CDR3nt: TGTGCCAGCAGCTCGGGTAGCGGGAGGGTCCTTGGAGAGACCCAGTACTTC; CDR3aa: CASSSGSGRVLGETQYF
v_gene: TRBV4-3; d_gene: TRBD2; abundance: .; j_gene: TRBJ2-1; CDR3nt: TGCGCCAGCAGCCCTAGAGGGGGACTAGCGGTTCCCTCGGGGCAGTTCTTC; CDR3aa: CASSPRGGLAVPSGQFF
v_gene: TRBV5-4; d_gene: TRBD1; abundance: .; j_gene: TRBJ2-7; CDR3nt: TGTGCCAGCAGCCCCGGACAGGGGGACTACGAGCAGTACTTC; CDR3aa: CASSPGQGDYEQYF
v_gene: TRBV28; d_gene: .; abundance: .; j_gene: TRBJ2-7; CDR3nt: TGTGCCAGCAGTTCCCCCTACGAGCAGTACTTC; CDR3aa: CASSSPYEQYF
v_gene: TRBV6-6; d_gene: .; abundance: .; j_gene: TRBJ2-5; CDR3nt: TGTGCCAGCACCCTGGCAGGGAAGGAGACCCAGTACTTC; CDR3aa: CASTLAGKETQYF
v_gene: TRBV29-1; d_gene: .; abundance: .; j_gene: TRBJ2-5; CDR3nt: TGCAGCGTTGAACTGTTTGGGGGGCAGAGGTGCCAAGCCCAGTACCAAGAGACCCAGTACTTC; CDR3aa: CSVELFGGQRCQAQYQETQYF
v_gene: TRBV5-6; d_gene: TRBD2; abundance: .; j_gene: TRBJ2-7; CDR3nt: TGTGCCAGCAGCTTAAGGACTAGCGGGAGCTCCTACGAGCAGTACTTC; CDR3aa: CASSLRTSGSSYEQYF
v_gene: TRBV11-1; d_gene: .; abundance: .; j_gene: TRBJ2-7; CDR3nt: TGTGCCAGCAGCTTAGCCTACGAGCAGTACTTC; CDR3aa: CASSLAYEQYF